These 7 T cell receptor beta chains were all obtained from the same sample, sequenced in a study of CD8 T cells in ankylosing spondylitis. TCRdb independently ran MiXCR on the 5' RACE reads; one entry per CDR3 protein. The data hold about 750,000 distinct CDR3 sequences, with around 20% observed a single time. Their specific antigens are unknown. General observations from the study: In ankylosing spondylitis blood, a motif of eight highly homologous TCR beta variants appeared characteristic.

The sequenced sample was blood, either unsorted or a sorted T cell fraction (not recorded which). Source of these receptors: a male donor with ankylosing spondylitis.

V gene TRBV3-1 combines with J gene TRBJ2-3; TRBD1 matches at 8 bases. Germline trimming cut 8 bases from V and 4 bases from J; bases unmatched to any gene: 2. This CDR3 has 12 amino acids. Germline CDR1 is LGHDT and CDR2 is YNNKEL (reference sequence). CDR3 protein: CASGQGSDTQYF. CDR3 sequence (DNA): TGTGCCAGCGGACAGGGTTCAGATACGCAGTATTTT.

This clonotype was recorded a few times. This chain uses TRBV24-1 with TRBJ1-2; the D is unclear. Germline CDR1 is KGHDR and CDR2 is SFDVKD. V was cut by 3 bases and J by 8 bases, with 18 bases left in between. The CDR3 covers 15 residues. The CDR3 loop is CATSDGSPAFSGYTF. The CDR3 region has the DNA TGTGCCACCAGTGATGGATCCCCCGCCTTCTCCGGCTACACCTTC.

The genes are TRBV5-5 and TRBJ2-7; 7 nucleotides line up with TRBD1. V gave up 4 bases and J gave up 3 bases; unmatched junction bases: 7. The CDR3 is 14 amino acids. Germline assignment: CDR1 SGHKS and CDR2 YYEKEE (reference sequence). The CDR3 DNA reads as TGTGCCAGCAGCAGGTGGCAGGGGGACTACGAGCAGTACTTC. Its protein is CASSRWQGDYEQYF.

This clonotype was seen at least ten times. The chain couples TRBV12-3 or TRBV12-4 to TRBJ2-1; D gene unclear. This CDR3 contains 11 residues. V lost 3 bases and J lost 11, with 8 bases in between. The CDR3 bases are TGTGCCAGCAGTTTTTCCACCCAGCAGTTCTTC. The encoded protein is CASSFSTQQFF.

This clonotype was seen only a few times. V is TRBV29-1 and J is TRBJ2-1, with D hard to call. In germline, CDR1 is SQVTM, CDR2 ANQGSEA. This CDR3 is 13 amino acids long. V was clipped by 5 bases and J by 0 bases, with 8 bases between them. The CDR3 region has the DNA TGCAGCGTTCTAGAGTTCTCCTACAATGAGCAGTTCTTC. It encodes CSVLEFSYNEQFF.

This clonotype occurred a few times. The V gene is TRBV12-3 or TRBV12-4, the J gene TRBJ2-1; TRBD1 or TRBD2 may be the D gene (5 bases each). V was trimmed by 5 bases and J by 4 bases, leaving 15 bases between them. The CDR3 sequence is 15 residues long. In nucleotides, the CDR3 is TGTGCCAGCAGTAATCCTGTGGGGGTTTACAATGAGCAGTTCTTC. Its translation is CASSNPVGVYNEQFF.

This clonotype was seen a few times. This chain uses TRBV3-1 with TRBJ2-3; D unclear. Per germline, CDR1 LGHDT and CDR2 YNNKEL (reference sequence). The CDR3 length is 13 residues. Between the trimmed V and J ends, which lost 5 bases and 6 bases, there was a span of 12 bases. DNA of the CDR3: TGTGCCAGCAGCGCCGGACCTGAGGATACGCAGTATTTT. Amino acids: CASSAGPEDTQYF.